Below are 12 T cell receptor beta chains sequenced from a single sample in a study of cytomegalovirus exposure and HLA in healthy donors. Method: immunoSEQ multiplex PCR; TCRdb's copy keeps in-frame clones and lacks some. The sample shows some 240,000 clones, around 87% of them seen only once. The sequenced material came from PBMCs. These receptors were obtained from a woman in her twenties or thirties in good health and CMV-seropositive.

The V call is TRBV11-1, the J call TRBJ2-5; tentative D call: TRBD2 (6 bases). Germline V gives CDR1 SGHAT, CDR2 FQDESV (reference sequence). Trimming left V 3 bases short and J 5 bases short, with 10 bases between. This CDR3 has 13 residues. CDR3 coding DNA: TGTGCCAGCAGCTTTGGGAGGAGCGAGACCCAGTACTTC. Amino acid sequence: CASSFGRSETQYF. Filled out from reference TRBV11-1 and TRBJ2-5, the complete variable domain reads EAEVAQSPRYKITEKSQAVAFWCDPISGHATLYWYRQILGQGPELLVQFQDESVVDDSQLPKDRFSAERLKGVDSTLKIQPAELGDSAMYLCASSFGRSETQYFGPGTRLLVL.

The V call is TRBV5-4, the J call TRBJ2-5; D not certain. Germline lookup yields CDR1 SGHNT and CDR2 YYREEE (reference sequence). The CDR3 has 13 residues. The germline V and J ends were trimmed by 0 bases and 7 bases, with 10 bases remaining between them. CDR3: CASSLGPPGTQYF. The CDR3 nucleotides are TGTGCCAGCAGCTTGGGGCCGCCGGGGACCCAGTACTTC.

The chain links TRBV28 to TRBJ1-1, with TRBD1 matching over 10 bases. The CDR3 is 18 residues long. Germline values: CDR1 MDHEN, CDR2 SYDVKM. The V and J ends lost 5 bases and 7 bases, in that order; junction bases with no gene match: 19. The CDR3 region has the DNA TGTGCCAGCAGTCTCCATCTCTTGACAGGGGGCCGGATAAGTGAAGCTTTCTTT. It codes for CASSLHLLTGGRISEAFF.

J is TRBJ1-3 and V is TRBV5-1; maybe TRBD1 (5 bases). The CDR3 length is 15 residues. Germline values: CDR1 SGHRS, CDR2 YFSETQ. V was clipped by 0 bases and J by 2 bases, with 9 bases between them. CDR3 nucleotide sequence: TGCGCCAGCAGCTTGGCCCAGGGTACTGGAAACACCATATATTTT. The encoded protein is CASSLAQGTGNTIYF.

The chain joins TRBV5-4 to TRBJ2-3, with D maybe TRBD1 (5 bases). The CDR3 runs 15 residues. The V end was cut by 6 bases, the J end by 5 bases, with 19 bases between. CDR1 is SGHNT and CDR2 is YYREEE in the germline V gene (reference sequence). The CDR3 DNA is TGTGCCAGCACCCCTGCGGCTGGTCAGGGAGATACGCAGTATTTT. Translated: CASTPAAGQGDTQYF.

The V and J genes are TRBV6-1 and TRBJ2-7; 7 nucleotides match TRBD2. Germline V lookup: CDR1 MNHNS, CDR2 SASEGT. The V and J ends lost 8 bases and 4 bases, in that order; junction bases with no gene match: 2. The CDR3 is 11 residues long. The CDR3 sequence: CASGEGYEQYF. CDR3 DNA sequence: TGTGCCAGCGGGGAGGGGTACGAGCAGTACTTC.

This sequence joins TRBV4-1 and TRBJ1-4; no firm D call. Trimming stripped 3 bases from V and 0 bases from J, with 5 bases between. This CDR3 comprises 14 residues. Germline V gene lookup returns CDR1 MGHRA and CDR2 YSYEKL. CDR3 sequence (DNA): TGCGCCAGCAGCCAGAGGGCAACTAATGAAAAACTGTTTTTT. It is translated as CASSQRATNEKLFF.

The rearrangement links TRBV5-1 to TRBJ2-6; D possibly corresponds to TRBD1 (5 bases). With 1 base removed from V and 2 bases from J, the gap between germline ends came to 7 bases. The CDR3 runs 15 residues. The germline CDR1 and CDR2 sequences are SGHRS and YFSETQ. The chain's CDR3 is CASSLQGAGANVLTF. The CDR3 nucleotides read TGCGCCAGCAGCTTGCAAGGGGCTGGGGCCAACGTCCTGACTTTC.

The chain links TRBV11-2 to TRBJ1-1, with D possibly matching TRBD1 (5 bases). The CDR3 consists of 13 residues. Germline V gene lookup returns CDR1 SGHAT and CDR2 FQNNGV. The ends were cut back, 0 bases at V and 6 bases at J, with 8 bases in the middle. In DNA form, the CDR3 reads TGTGCCAGCAGCTTAGAATCGGGGGCTGAAGCTTTCTTT. It translates to CASSLESGAEAFF.

This sequence joins TRBV18 and TRBJ2-2; TRBD2 matches at 7 bases. Germline CDR1 reads KGHSH; CDR2 reads LQKENI. Trimming at V came to 6 bases and at J to 3 bases, leaving 7 bases not matched to a gene. This CDR3 region has 15 residues. CDR3 sequence: CASSIQGLHTGELFF. CDR3 DNA: TGTGCCAGCTCCATTCAGGGACTACACACCGGGGAGCTGTTTTTT. The entire variable domain, with the rest obtained from reference TRBV18 and TRBJ2-2, is as follows: NAGVMQNPRHLVRRRGQEARLRCSPMKGHSHVYWYRQLPEEGLKFMVYLQKENIIDESGMPKERFSAEFPKEGPSILRIQQVVRGDSAAYFCASSIQGLHTGELFFGEGSRLTVL.

The J gene is TRBJ2-7, the V gene TRBV11-3; D is possibly TRBD2 (6 bases). The V end was cut by 2 bases, the J end by 1 base, with 9 bases between. Germline V gene sequence: CDR1 SGHNT, CDR2 YENEEA. CDR3 length equals 14 residues. The CDR3 here is CASSLSGESYEQYF. The CDR3 coding sequence is TGTGCCAGCAGCTTATCGGGAGAATCCTACGAGCAGTACTTC.

The chain couples TRBV5-1 to TRBJ2-5; TRBD2 aligns across 14 bases. The germline CDR1 and CDR2 sequences are SGHRS and YFSETQ. The CDR3 covers 18 residues. Losses at the gene ends were 2 bases for V and 5 bases for J; bases not matched to a gene: 11. CDR3 DNA sequence: TGCGCCAGCAGCTTAGGGACTAGCGGGAGTCGGGGCAAGGAGACCCAGTACTTC. Translation gives CASSLGTSGSRGKETQYF.